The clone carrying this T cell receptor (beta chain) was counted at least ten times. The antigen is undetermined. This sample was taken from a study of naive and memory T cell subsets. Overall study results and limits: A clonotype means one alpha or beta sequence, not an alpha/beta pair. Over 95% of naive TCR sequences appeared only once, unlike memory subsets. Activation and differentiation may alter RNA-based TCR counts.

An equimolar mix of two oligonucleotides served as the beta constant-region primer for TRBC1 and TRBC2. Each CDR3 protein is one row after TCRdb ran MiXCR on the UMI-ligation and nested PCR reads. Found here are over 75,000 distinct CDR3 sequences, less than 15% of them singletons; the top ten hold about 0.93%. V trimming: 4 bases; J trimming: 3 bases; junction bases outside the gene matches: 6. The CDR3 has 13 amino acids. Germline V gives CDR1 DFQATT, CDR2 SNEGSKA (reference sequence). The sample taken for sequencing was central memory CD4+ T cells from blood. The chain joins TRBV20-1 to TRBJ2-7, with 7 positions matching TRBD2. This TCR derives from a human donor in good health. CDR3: CSAKRSGNYEQYF. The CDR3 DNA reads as TGCAGTGCTAAACGAAGCGGGAACTACGAGCAGTACTTC.